This T cell receptor beta chain was found in a study of T cells in Graves' hyperthyroidism and ophthalmopathy. CDR3 size: 15 residues. The ends lost 6 bases at V and 4 bases at J; junction bases unmatched: 9. Germline loops: CDR1 SGHVS, CDR2 FQNEAQ. A patient was excluded if there was uncontrolled infection, other autoimmune disease, pregnancy or lactation. Every diagnosis used clinical symptoms, serum thyroxine and TRAb, thyroid ultrasound and orbital computed tomography. As regards this clonotype: Antigen specificity is unknown.

TCR beta CDR3 regions were amplified from RNA transcripts. The study used the HTBI primer set for a first-round RT-PCR of the TCR CDR3. One entry per CDR3 protein results from TCRdb running MiXCR on the multiplex PCR reads. Found here are over 700,000 distinct CDR3 sequences, roughly a third of them singletons; the top ten hold around 30%. Study findings and constraints: Also found in blood were most expanded thyroid clonotypes above 0.001.

The sample taken for sequencing was blood. The receptor was isolated from a woman aged 40-49 years with Graves' hyperthyroidism. This chain connects TRBV7-8 to TRBJ1-5, with 7 bases that match TRBD1. The CDR3 bases are TGTGCCAGCAGTTTCTGGACAGGACAGAATCAGCCCCAGCATTTT. Translated, it gives CASSFWTGQNQPQHF.